Below are 12 T cell receptor beta chains sequenced from a single sample in a study of cytomegalovirus exposure and HLA in healthy donors. Vbeta (60) and Jbeta (13) primers were used in the PCR. Method: immunoSEQ multiplex PCR; TCRdb's copy keeps in-frame clones and lacks some. The sample table sets out 150,000 to 250,000 clones. The sequencing sample was made of PBMCs. Source of these receptors: a boy younger than 18 in good health and CMV-seronegative.

The chain has TRBV4-1 and TRBJ2-5; 8 nucleotides align to TRBD2. From germline, CDR1 is MGHRA and CDR2 YSYEKL. V shed 4 bases, J shed 5 bases, and the junction held 12 bases outside the gene matches. This CDR3 has 16 amino acids. The CDR3 region has the DNA TGCGCCAGCAGCCGCACCTTGGTCGGGGGGGCGGAGACCCAGTACTTC. As protein: CASSRTLVGGAETQYF.

The chain joins TRBV11-2 to TRBJ2-1; 8 bases align to TRBD2. The CDR3 has 13 amino acids. Germline V gives CDR1 SGHAT, CDR2 FQNNGV. Trimming cost V 0 bases and J 10 bases; bases outside gene matches: 2. CDR3 amino acids: CASSLDSGEEQFF. CDR3 DNA: TGTGCCAGCAGCTTAGATAGCGGGGAAGAGCAGTTCTTC.

The V gene is TRBV13, the J gene TRBJ1-1; D remains unclear. The CDR3 has 13 residues. Per germline, CDR1 PRHDT and CDR2 FYEKMQ (reference sequence). Between the trimmed V and J ends, which lost 8 bases and 5 bases, there was a span of 15 bases. In DNA form, the CDR3 reads TGTGCCAGCCGATTCGGGTTAAAAACTGAAGCTTTCTTT. Its translation: CASRFGLKTEAFF.

The rearrangement links TRBV5-1 to TRBJ2-2; the D gene is possibly TRBD1 (6 bases). V lost 4 bases and J 7 bases, leaving 14 bases between the germline ends. This CDR3 spans 14 amino acids. Per the germline V gene, CDR1 is SGHRS and CDR2 is YFSETQ. CDR3 bases: TGCGCCAGCAGCGTTGACAGGTCCTACGGGGAGCTGTTTTTT. It yields the protein CASSVDRSYGELFF.

V is TRBV9 and J is TRBJ2-1, with TRBD2 matching over 7 bases. This CDR3 has 16 amino acids. J was trimmed by 1 base and V by 1 base; bases with no gene match: 5. Germline V gene sequence: CDR1 SGDLS, CDR2 YYNGEE. The DNA for the CDR3 is TGTGCCAGCAGCGTAAACGGGGGAGGGTCCTACAATGAGCAGTTCTTC. Protein sequence: CASSVNGGGSYNEQFF.

This sequence joins TRBV5-1 and TRBJ2-5; a weak D match, TRBD2 (6 bases). CDR1 and CDR2 (germline): SGHRS, YFSETQ. The CDR3 is 15 residues long. Trimming removed 0 bases from V and 4 bases from J, with 13 bases in between. The DNA for the CDR3 is TGCGCCAGCAGCTTGGTTGGACTAATGGCAGAGACCCAGTACTTC. This codes for CASSLVGLMAETQYF.

The chain couples TRBV7-3 to TRBJ2-2; D might be TRBD1 (6 bases). The germline CDR1 and CDR2 sequences are SGHTA and FQGTGA. V was pared by 4 bases and J by 5 bases, with 14 bases between. The CDR3 length is 15 residues. DNA for the CDR3: TGTGCCAGCAGCTCCCTATTAGGGGGTACCGGGGAGCTGTTTTTT. It codes for CASSSLLGGTGELFF.

The chain couples TRBV18 to TRBJ1-4, with D possibly matching TRBD1 (6 bases). V gave up 6 bases and J gave up 6 bases, with 17 bases separating them. CDR1 and CDR2 from the germline V gene are KGHSH and LQKENI. This CDR3 is built from 15 residues. CDR3 protein: CASSPPGQRDEKLFF. The CDR3 nucleotides are TGTGCCAGCTCCCCCCCGGGACAACGAGATGAAAAACTGTTTTTT. Filled out from reference TRBV18 and TRBJ1-4, the complete variable domain reads NAGVMQNPRHLVRRRGQEARLRCSPMKGHSHVYWYRQLPEEGLKFMVYLQKENIIDESGMPKERFSAEFPKEGPSILRIQQVVRGDSAAYFCASSPPGQRDEKLFFGSGTQLSVL.

The chain couples TRBV5-1 to TRBJ2-3; a weak D match, TRBD2 (5 bases). Germline V CDR1 and CDR2: SGHRS, YFSETQ. The CDR3 has 17 amino acids. Trimming shortened V by 0 bases and J by 0 bases, and 14 bases separated the two germline ends. The CDR3 sequence is CASSLEVLAGSTDTQYF. In DNA form, the CDR3 reads TGCGCCAGCAGCTTGGAGGTCCTAGCCGGGAGCACAGATACGCAGTATTTT.

The gene calls are TRBV7-3 and TRBJ1-1; D gene ambiguous. V shed 1 base and J shed 2 bases, with 5 bases lying between them. The CDR3 totals 13 residues. The germline CDR1 and CDR2 sequences are SGHTA and FQGTGA. The CDR3 nucleotides read TGTGCCAGCAGCTTAAATATAAACACTGAAGCTTTCTTT. This encodes CASSLNINTEAFF. Using reference TRBV7-3 and TRBJ1-1 for the parts outside the CDR3, the full variable domain is GAGVSQTPSNKVTEKGKYVELRCDPISGHTALYWYRQSLGQGPEFLIYFQGTGAADDSGLPNDRFFAVRPEGSVSTLKIQRTERGDSAVYLCASSLNINTEAFFGQGTRLTVV.

The chain links TRBV30 to TRBJ2-7; 12 bases are a match to TRBD1. The junction had 1 base not matched to a gene; V was cut back by 1 base and J by 6 bases. The CDR3 runs to 13 residues. Per germline, CDR1 GTSNPN and CDR2 SVGIG (reference sequence). The DNA for the CDR3 is TGTGCCTGGAGTGGGGACAGGGGGCTCGAGCAGTACTTC. Translated, it gives CAWSGDRGLEQYF.

V usage is TRBV7-9 and J usage is TRBJ2-7; D may be TRBD1 (6 bases). Germline values: CDR1 SEHNR, CDR2 FQNEAQ (reference sequence). V lost 0 bases, J lost 5 bases, and 11 bases lay in between. This CDR3 has 14 amino acids. CDR3 DNA sequence: TGTGCCAGCAGCTTAGCTAACAGGGATCACGAGCAGTACTTC. Encoded protein: CASSLANRDHEQYF.